This T cell receptor beta chain was recorded in a study of blood T cells in healthy people across ages. About the research overall: The capture of about one barcoded beta molecule per two T cells was achieved by template switching.

This CDR3 is 15 amino acids long. The V and J ends lost 7 bases and 2 bases respectively, with 15 bases between them. CDR1 is MDHEN, CDR2 SYDVKM, per germline. The authors ran a second PCR of roughly 7 to 11 cycles using a sample-barcoded 5' primer and a J-beta primer mix. TCRdb reanalysed the 5' RACE reads using MiXCR and keeps one entry per CDR3 protein. The data show under 1,100,000 distinct CDR3 sequences, with about 23% seen just once and around 0.7% held by the top ten. A further study also used this sample, focusing on T cells of mothers and their children.

The receptor comes from a girl aged 2-10 years in good health. This rearrangement joins TRBV28 to TRBJ1-5; D is unclear. The sequencing input was blood. CDR3 residues: CASTPSLGGNQPQHF. The CDR3 DNA follows: TGTGCCAGCACTCCTTCCCTCGGGGGCAATCAGCCCCAGCATTTT. The full variable domain, completed using reference TRBV28 and TRBJ1-5, is DVKVTQSSRYLVKRTGEKVFLECVQDMDHENMFWYRQDPGLGLRLIYFSYDVKMKEKGDIPEGYSVSREKKERFSLILESASTNQTSMYLCASTPSLGGNQPQHFGDGTRLSIL.